This T cell receptor (beta chain) was recorded in a study of T cell responses to AZD1222 COVID-19 vaccine. General study findings and limits: Spike-wide coverage was observed for vaccine-associated CD4 TCRs, with dominant responses at 160-218 and 743-854. Baseline serology detected seropositivity in only 6 or 7 AZD1222 recipients. White British people made up most donors, females outnumbered males, and clonal diversity was possibly underestimated. Spike-specific TCR repertoires showed rising breadth and depth after two AZD1222 doses.

This clone was seen only a few times. Its antigen is still unknown. Libraries were prepared by immunoSEQ multiplex PCR; TCRdb keeps only in-frame clonotypes and omits some of them. The data contain about 140,000 clones, approximately 91% of them singletons. This CDR3 is 14 amino acids long. CDR1 and CDR2 (germline): MNHNY, SVGAGI (reference sequence). V was trimmed by 5 bases and J by 3 bases, leaving 14 bases between them. The material was peripheral blood, obtained 28 days after the second AZD1222 dose. V gene TRBV6-6 combines with J gene TRBJ2-7; the D call may be TRBD1 or TRBD2 (5 bases each). This clonotype was sampled from an adult who received the AZD1222 COVID-19 vaccine. CDR3 DNA sequence: TGTGCCAGCAGTATCCGGGACGGAGGCTACGAGCAGTACTTC. Protein sequence: CASSIRDGGYEQYF.